This T cell receptor beta chain is drawn from a study of T cell responses to AZD1222 COVID-19 vaccine. TCRdb keeps only in-frame clones here, not all; method: immunoSEQ multiplex PCR. The sample carries some 120,000 clones, 80% to 90% recorded once. Germline trimming cut 2 bases from V and 0 bases from J; bases unmatched to any gene: 7. Germline CDR1 and CDR2: SGDLS and YYNGEE. This CDR3 comprises 16 residues. Sequenced here: peripheral blood, sampled on day 0 of MenACWY control vaccination. The clonotype was recovered from an adult in good health. This chain uses TRBV9 with TRBJ1-2; 7 nucleotides line up with TRBD1. This chain's CDR3 is CASSVRGDSTNYGYTF. Written as DNA, the CDR3 is TGTGCCAGCAGCGTCCGTGGGGACAGCACTAACTATGGCTACACCTTC.